Each of the 10 T cell receptor beta chains below was sequenced from the same sample in a study of shared clonotypes between healthy human individuals. Method: immunoSEQ multiplex PCR; TCRdb's copy keeps in-frame clones and lacks some. Here the sample spans roughly 2.4 million clones, around 95% being singletons. The sample taken for sequencing was naive CD4+ T cells sorted from blood. The subset was: CD45RA+ positively selected. The receptors shown here come from a man aged 18 to 30 in good health.

The chain employs TRBV4-3 and TRBJ1-1; D unclear. Germline lookup yields CDR1 LGHNA and CDR2 YSLEER. CDR3 size: 15 residues. The V and J ends lost 1 base and 1 base respectively, with 10 bases between them. This CDR3 is CASSQGAGRNTEAFF. CDR3 nucleotides: TGCGCCAGCAGCCAAGGAGCGGGCCGGAACACTGAAGCTTTCTTT.

The rearrangement uses TRBV11-2 and TRBJ2-1; D is unresolved. The CDR3 length is 13 residues. Germline V lookup: CDR1 SGHAT, CDR2 FQNNGV. The V end was cut by 2 bases, the J end by 7 bases, with 9 bases between. The CDR3 is CASSLMPTNEQFF. The CDR3 DNA is TGTGCCAGCAGCTTAATGCCAACGAATGAGCAGTTCTTC.

There are a few counts of this clone. CDR3 nucleotides: TGTGCCAGCAGTGGGGGGACACCGAACACCGGGGAGCTGTTTTTT. Translating gives CASSGGTPNTGELFF. The chain joins TRBV25-1 to TRBJ2-2, with a weak D call TRBD1 (6 bases). The CDR3 sequence is 15 residues long. The V gene lost 4 bases and the J gene lost 0 bases, with 9 bases spanning the gap. From germline, CDR1 is MGHDK and CDR2 SYGVNS.

The chain carries TRBV2 and TRBJ1-1; D not certain. This CDR3 has 12 amino acids. Germline-derived CDR1 and CDR2 are SNHLY and FYNNEI. Trimming pared 9 bases from V and 3 bases from J, leaving 11 bases between. CDR3 sequence: CARGVWDTEAFF. The DNA for the CDR3 is TGTGCCAGAGGTGTCTGGGACACTGAAGCTTTCTTT.

The chain couples TRBV7-9 to TRBJ2-5, with 9 bases aligning to TRBD1. This CDR3 is 16 amino acids long. Germline-derived CDR1 and CDR2 are SEHNR and FQNEAQ (reference sequence). The V gene end was trimmed by 1 base and the J gene end by 5 bases; junction bases not matched to a gene: 8. CDR3 sequence reads: CASSLGGTGTGETQYF. CDR3 bases: TGTGCCAGCAGCTTAGGAGGGACAGGGACTGGTGAGACCCAGTACTTC.

Remarks on this clone: Additional DNA sequences in this sample encode the identical CDR3. The chain links TRBV18 to TRBJ1-2, with 11 bases aligning to TRBD1. CDR1 and CDR2 from the germline V gene are KGHSH and LQKENI. Losses at the gene ends were 3 bases for V and 7 bases for J; bases not matched to a gene: 4. The CDR3 length is 14 residues. The CDR3 is CASSPPGQGGGYTF. Here the CDR3 DNA reads TGTGCCAGCTCACCCCCGGGACAGGGGGGTGGCTACACCTTC. Full variable domain (outside the CDR3, taken from reference TRBV18 and TRBJ1-2): NAGVMQNPRHLVRRRGQEARLRCSPMKGHSHVYWYRQLPEEGLKFMVYLQKENIIDESGMPKERFSAEFPKEGPSILRIQQVVRGDSAAYFCASSPPGQGGGYTFGSGTRLTVV.

The rearrangement links TRBV2 to TRBJ2-1, with D unresolved. Between the trimmed V and J ends, which lost 5 bases and 4 bases, there was a span of 6 bases. The length of the CDR3 is 12 residues. The V gene's germline CDR1 is SNHLY and CDR2 FYNNEI. The CDR3 sequence is CASSPPYNEQFF. The CDR3 nucleotides are TGTGCCAGCAGTCCCCCTTACAATGAGCAGTTCTTC.

The genes are TRBV4-1 and TRBJ2-2; tentative D call: TRBD2 (6 bases). The CDR3 is 16 residues long. Trimming left V 4 bases short and J 6 bases short, with 18 bases between. CDR1 and CDR2 (germline): MGHRA, YSYEKL. Here the CDR3 reads CASSPIFTEGPGELFF. In DNA, the CDR3 is TGCGCCAGCAGCCCGATATTCACGGAGGGCCCCGGGGAGCTGTTTTTT.

The V call is TRBV5-4, the J call TRBJ2-1; 8 bases align to TRBD1. Germline V gene sequence: CDR1 SGHNT, CDR2 YYREEE (reference sequence). V shed 4 bases, J shed 0 bases, and the junction held 12 bases outside the gene matches. The CDR3 has 18 residues. CDR3 DNA sequence: TGTGCCAGCAGCCAAGATCCCGGGACAGGAGGCTCCTACAATGAGCAGTTCTTC. Protein product: CASSQDPGTGGSYNEQFF.

Points on this clone: The sample contains more than one DNA sequence encoding this CDR3. V gene TRBV10-3 combines with J gene TRBJ1-5, with TRBD1 identical over 7 bases. CDR3 length: 13 residues. Trimming at V came to 4 bases and at J to 5 bases, leaving 2 bases not matched to a gene. CDR1 and CDR2 (germline): ENHRY, SYGVKD. The CDR3 nucleotides read TGTGCCATCAGTGGGGACAGTTATCAGCCCCAGCATTTT. This translates into CAISGDSYQPQHF.